This TCR beta chain is from a study of OX40 agonist ivuxolimab in advanced cancers. Study-wide background: A partial response was reached by three patients: one with hepatocellular carcinoma and two with cutaneous melanoma.

This CDR3 is built from 16 residues. Deletions cut 4 bases from V and 8 bases from J, with 21 bases between. Per the germline V gene, CDR1 is MDHEN and CDR2 is SYDVKM. Libraries were prepared by immunoSEQ multiplex PCR; TCRdb keeps only in-frame clonotypes and omits some of them. The repertoire holds 50,000 to 75,000 clones, 87% seen once, with less than 0.8% in the top ten. The chain is built from TRBV28 and TRBJ2-1; a possible D gene is TRBD2 (7 bases). The sequencing here drew on CD4+ or CD8+ T cells sorted from blood, taken in a trial of the OX40 agonist ivuxolimab. This TCR was recovered from an adult with an advanced solid tumor such as melanoma, head and neck, liver or kidney cancer. As DNA, the CDR3 is TGTGCCAGCAGTTCCAAAACTGCGGGGGCCCTCGATGAGCAGTTCTTC. It encodes CASSSKTAGALDEQFF. Looking up the rest from reference TRBV28 and TRBJ2-1 gives the full variable domain: DVKVTQSSRYLVKRTGEKVFLECVQDMDHENMFWYRQDPGLGLRLIYFSYDVKMKEKGDIPEGYSVSREKKERFSLILESASTNQTSMYLCASSSKTAGALDEQFFGPGTRLTVL.